This TCR beta chain is from a study of blood T cell repertoires in COVID-19. Overall study: Whether acute or convalescent, the COVID-19 samples came from the United States, Italy and Spain. PBMCs, B-cell-depleted T cells, or T cells provided the cDNA or gDNA that made up the material.

V shed 3 bases, J shed 3 bases, and the junction held 2 bases outside the gene matches. This CDR3 contains 13 residues. CDR1 MDHEN and CDR2 SYDVKM come from the germline V gene. Original data processing: Reference gene primers were amplified, and this amplification served to estimate nucleated cell counts. Libraries were prepared by immunoSEQ multiplex PCR; TCRdb keeps only in-frame clonotypes and omits some of them. For V, J and clone size, that table is used; D and trimming come from the DNA. The sample lists about 190,000 clones, about 81% occurring once. This TCR derives from a man aged 30 to 45 with active or convalescent COVID-19. Source material: peripheral blood. The V and J genes are TRBV28 and TRBJ2-7, with 7 positions matching TRBD1. CDR3: CASSLTGNYEQYF. The CDR3, as DNA: TGTGCCAGCAGTTTGACAGGGAACTACGAGCAGTACTTC. The entire variable domain, with the rest obtained from reference TRBV28 and TRBJ2-7, is as follows: DVKVTQSSRYLVKRTGEKVFLECVQDMDHENMFWYRQDPGLGLRLIYFSYDVKMKEKGDIPEGYSVSREKKERFSLILESASTNQTSMYLCASSLTGNYEQYFGPGTRLTVT.